A single sample is the source of the 5 T cell receptor beta chains below, sequenced in a study of shared clonotypes between healthy human individuals. Profiled with immunoSEQ multiplex PCR; TCRdb holds only in-frame clones, not every one. The table has 2,500,000 or so clones, 90% to 95% seen once. Sequencing used naive CD4+ T cells from PBMCs. The subset is: CD45RA+ positively selected. The receptors stem from a man aged 18 to 30 in good health. Some clones in this sample may be carry-over from other donors' samples.

This clone was counted once. The CDR3 DNA reads as TGTGCCAGTATGGGGAGCACAGATACGCAGTATTTT. Protein: CASMGSTDTQYF. The chain combines TRBV19 with TRBJ2-3; no clear D. This CDR3 comprises 12 residues. The V gene's germline CDR1 is LNHDA and CDR2 SQIVND (reference sequence). The V and J ends lost 7 bases and 0 bases respectively, with 5 bases between them.

The chain links TRBV6-1 to TRBJ1-2, with a possible D match to TRBD1 (5 bases). From germline, CDR1 is MNHNS and CDR2 SASEGT. This CDR3 region has 13 residues. With 7 bases removed from V and 4 bases from J, the gap between germline ends came to 13 bases. The CDR3 loop reads CASTLTESYGYTF. CDR3 in DNA: TGTGCCAGCACCTTGACAGAGAGCTATGGCTACACCTTC.

The sample holds a few counts of this clone. The chain is built from TRBV5-6 and TRBJ1-3; 9 nucleotides line up with TRBD1. Germline CDR1 SGHDT, CDR2 YYEEEE. V was clipped by 7 bases and J by 2 bases; unmatched bases: 4. The CDR3 consists of 14 residues. The CDR3 sequence is CASAWTGAGNTIYF. In nucleotides, the CDR3 is TGTGCCAGCGCCTGGACAGGGGCTGGAAACACCATATATTTT.

As DNA, the CDR3 is TGTGCCAGCAGCTCAGCCGACAGGGAACGGAGGGGCTACACCTTC. It encodes CASSSADRERRGYTF. The rearrangement links TRBV7-9 to TRBJ1-2; 7 bases fit TRBD1. The CDR3 extends over 15 amino acids. The germline CDR1 and CDR2 sequences are SEHNR and FQNEAQ (reference sequence). V was pared by 4 bases and J by 8 bases, with 13 bases of the junction left unmatched.

About this clone itself: Other DNA sequences in this sample translate to the same CDR3. The chain couples TRBV28 to TRBJ2-7; no clear D. The CDR3 has 12 amino acids. Trimming stripped 1 base from V and 5 bases from J, with 6 bases between. CDR1 MDHEN and CDR2 SYDVKM come from the germline V gene. Written as DNA, the CDR3 is TGTGCCAGCAGTTTATTGAGAGACGAGCAGTACTTC. It translates to CASSLLRDEQYF.